The 12 T cell receptor beta chains below come from one sample, sequenced in a study of blood T cell repertoires in COVID-19. Sequencing was performed with immunoSEQ multiplex PCR; in TCRdb, only in-frame clones are kept and a portion is missing. The table records about 200,000 clones, approximately 82% of them present only once. Sequenced sample: peripheral blood. The receptors come from a middle-aged woman with acute or convalescent COVID-19.

The chain recombines TRBV7-6 with TRBJ2-2; 11 nucleotides match TRBD2. V was pared by 5 bases and J by 7 bases, with 27 bases of the junction left unmatched. This CDR3 is built from 22 residues. Looked up from germline, CDR1 is SGHVS and CDR2 is FNYEAQ. The DNA of the CDR3 is TGTGCCAGCAGCGATCAGGGCGGGACAGGGAAGTCCTTGGGGACTAGCGGCGGGGAGCTGTTTTTT. It codes for CASSDQGGTGKSLGTSGGELFF.

The V gene is TRBV18, the J gene TRBJ1-5; D is unclear. V gave up 0 bases and J gave up 9 bases, with 6 bases separating them. There are 12 residues in the CDR3. In germline, CDR1 is KGHSH, CDR2 LQKENI. CDR3 sequence: CASSPPTGPQHF. As DNA, the CDR3 is TGTGCCAGCTCACCACCGACGGGGCCCCAGCATTTT.

The chain links TRBV30 to TRBJ1-1; TRBD1 might be the D (6 bases). CDR3 size: 11 residues. The V gene's germline CDR1 is GTSNPN and CDR2 SVGIG (reference sequence). As DNA, the CDR3 is TGTGCTTCTGCCAGGGGCACTGAAGCTTTCTTT. Its protein is CASARGTEAFF.

This rearrangement joins TRBV9 to TRBJ1-3; TRBD1 is a possible D gene (5 bases). Germline CDR1 and CDR2: SGDLS and YYNGEE. V was clipped by 4 bases and J by 0 bases, with 14 bases between them. The CDR3 is 16 residues long. The DNA for the CDR3 is TGTGCCAGCAGCCACACAGGTAGAAACTCTGGAAACACCATATATTTT. It codes for CASSHTGRNSGNTIYF.

The chain carries TRBV15 and TRBJ2-3; 7 bases are shared with TRBD1. Germline CDR1 reads LNHNV; CDR2 reads YYDKDF (reference sequence). V trimming: 0 bases; J trimming: 7 bases; junction bases outside the gene matches: 10. CDR3 length: 16 residues. The CDR3 sequence is CATSRDWGTEVHTQYF. CDR3 nucleotide sequence: TGTGCCACCAGCAGAGATTGGGGGACAGAAGTTCATACGCAGTATTTT.

The chain is built from TRBV19 and TRBJ1-5; maybe TRBD1 (5 bases). Germline V lookup: CDR1 LNHDA, CDR2 SQIVND (reference sequence). V lost 5 bases, J lost 5 bases, and 10 bases lay in between. The CDR3 has 13 residues. CDR3 amino acids: CASSLDSYQPQHF. As DNA, the CDR3 is TGTGCCAGTAGTCTCGACAGTTATCAGCCCCAGCATTTT. Variable domain in full (rest from reference TRBV19 and TRBJ1-5): DGGITQSPKYLFRKEGQNVTLSCEQNLNHDAMYWYRQDPGQGLRLIYYSQIVNDFQKGDIAEGYSVSREKKESFPLTVTSAQKNPTAFYLCASSLDSYQPQHFGDGTRLSIL.

The J gene is TRBJ2-1, the V gene TRBV7-3; 12 bases align to TRBD2. In germline, CDR1 is SGHTA, CDR2 FQGTGA. V was clipped by 5 bases and J by 8 bases; unmatched bases: 10. The CDR3 spans 16 residues. CDR3 region: CASSPDGLAGGHEQFF. CDR3 nucleotide sequence: TGTGCCAGCAGCCCCGACGGGCTAGCGGGGGGGCATGAGCAGTTCTTC.

This clone was found once. The rearrangement joins TRBV7-2 to TRBJ2-3, with TRBD1 identical over 7 bases. In germline, CDR1 is SGHTA, CDR2 FQGNSA. CDR3 length equals 15 residues. Losses at the gene ends were 2 bases for V and 5 bases for J; bases not matched to a gene: 7. The CDR3 coding sequence is TGTGCCAGCAGCTTACTAGGACAGGCTGGAGATACGCAGTATTTT. Its translation is CASSLLGQAGDTQYF.

The V and J genes are TRBV19 and TRBJ2-1; weak D call: TRBD2 (7 bases). Germline loops: CDR1 LNHDA, CDR2 SQIVND (reference sequence). V lost 1 base, J lost 2 bases, and 12 bases lay in between. This CDR3 comprises 16 residues. CDR3 coding DNA: TGTGCCAGTAGTATAGTTCGCGGGGGCACCTACAATGAGCAGTTCTTC. This codes for CASSIVRGGTYNEQFF.

The rearrangement links TRBV10-1 to TRBJ2-7; 7 bases line up with TRBD1. The V and J ends lost 0 bases and 1 base, in that order; junction bases with no gene match: 9. Germline loops: CDR1 WNHNN, CDR2 SYGVQD (reference sequence). The CDR3 has 17 residues. The CDR3, as DNA: TGCGCCAGCAGTGAGTCCCCCGGGACAGCTAATTCCTACGAGCAGTACTTC. This translates into CASSESPGTANSYEQYF.

Comment on this clone: Within the sample, other DNA sequences also encode this same CDR3. This rearrangement joins TRBV5-1 to TRBJ2-1; TRBD2 matches 8 bases. This CDR3 has 15 amino acids. Germline V gene sequence: CDR1 SGHRS, CDR2 YFSETQ. With 3 bases clipped from V and 0 bases from J, the junction kept 2 bases outside the gene matches. CDR3 region: CASSSSGSSYNEQFF. CDR3 sequence (DNA): TGCGCCAGCAGCTCCAGCGGGAGCTCCTACAATGAGCAGTTCTTC. The full variable domain, completed using reference TRBV5-1 and TRBJ2-1, is KAGVTQTPRYLIKTRGQQVTLSCSPISGHRSVSWYQQTPGQGLQFLFEYFSETQRNKGNFPGRFSGRQFSNSRSEMNVSTLELGDSALYLCASSSSGSSYNEQFFGPGTRLTVL.

The chain has TRBV28 and TRBJ2-7; TRBD1 aligns across 9 bases. CDR1 and CDR2 from the germline V gene are MDHEN and SYDVKM. The J segment lost 3 bases and the V segment lost 7 bases, leaving 16 bases of the junction unmatched. This CDR3 contains 17 residues. CDR3 loop: CASTWGTGTSPHYEQYF. The CDR3 nucleotides read TGTGCCAGCACATGGGGGACAGGGACTTCTCCTCACTACGAGCAGTACTTC.